The clone carrying this T cell receptor (beta chain) came up many times. Its antigen is unknown. Using its own MiXCR run on the 5' RACE reads, TCRdb lists one record per CDR3 protein. The sample carries tens of thousands of distinct CDR3 sequences, about 19% recorded once. The J segment lost 2 bases and the V segment lost 6 bases, leaving 10 bases of the junction unmatched. The CDR3 consists of 14 residues. Germline V CDR1 and CDR2: DFQATT, SNEGSKA (reference sequence). Overall study findings and caveats: Tumor Tregs overlapped most with tumor, then blood, naive CD4+ cells.

This clonotype originated in a female donor with breast cancer. Input material: naive CD4+ T cells sorted from a lymph node. Subset defined: naive CD4+ T cells, CD4+CD45RA+CD25-. This rearrangement joins TRBV20-1 to TRBJ2-7; TRBD2 agrees at 7 bases. The CDR3 region is CSADPTSVTYEQYF. The CDR3 DNA follows: TGCAGTGCGGACCCAACTAGCGTTACCTACGAGCAGTACTTC.